The entry that follows covers one T cell receptor (beta chain) sequence. Its specific antigen is unknown. No much larger clone exists at a distance of one base, and base qualities are not known. The data are from a study of blood T cell repertoires in COVID-19 (dated by TCRdb to 2018 to 2020). A note on the overall study: Samples from collaborators originated in the United States, Italy and Spain and spanned both the acute and convalescent phases of COVID-19. The prospective study material was composed of cDNA or gDNA derived from T cells, B-cell-depleted T cells, or PBMCs. The dataset comprised deeply sampled blood TCRbeta repertoires from subjects exposed to, actively infected with, or recovered from COVID-19. The repertoires were released in a freely available public database meant as a resource for research on the immune response to SARS-CoV-2. Samples were obtained from the ongoing ImmuneRACE study (first 160 participants) and from 950 to 1,500 subjects provided by 6 global collaborators. The sample metadata nearly always contained a de-identified subject ID, COVID-19 status, age in years and sex. Where HLA class I and class II types were available, the types were taken from metadata supplied by the sample provider, not from assay-based typing.

V is clipped by 7 bases and J by 7 bases, and the sequence between their germline boundaries is 17 bases long. The CDR1 and CDR2 encoded by the germline V gene are MDHEN and SYDVKM. From the cysteine through the phenylalanine, the CDR3 covers 13 amino acids. Of the read, only the CDR3 DNA is kept; its 39 bases are in frame from base 1. What the work shows at the level of the full study, not this receptor alone: Clinical and demographic metadata were provided uncurated, with the amount varying by source and participant.

Samples from volunteer blood donors who had recovered from COVID-19 were contributed by a second Seattle source. Collaborating institutions collected whole blood in K2EDTA tubes following their own protocols. Collaborator samples were shipped for TCRbeta analysis as frozen whole blood, isolated PBMCs, or DNA extracted from either sample type. The immunoSEQ Assay, a bias-controlled multiplex PCR, was used to amplify TCRbeta CDR3 regions from genomic DNA. For the original study's pipeline: The number of nucleated cells in each sample was estimated by amplification of reference gene primers within the assay. To quantify the absolute abundance of each unique TCRbeta CDR3 rearrangement, sequence reads were collapsed and filtered. For each sample, productive Simpson clonality was calculated as the square root of Simpson's diversity index over productive rearrangements. TCRdb stores this immuneACCESS table with in-frame sequences only. Part of the clones is absent; in the studies checked, under half of the shortfall reflects unresolved V genes, and no reason is known for the rest. V and J calls and clone size are given by that table; D and trimming were obtained from the DNA. This sample is represented by approximately 130,000 clones; approximately 86% of them were singletons. The ten top clones hold around 16% of the sample.

The sequence was obtained from a woman between 45 and 60 years old who had recovered from COVID-19. This sequence uses TRBV28 and TRBJ2-7, with the D gene call left open. What was sequenced was peripheral blood. The sequence in DNA is TGTGCCAGCAAAGGTTTTGCGGTGTTGGAGCAGTACTTC. The translation is CASKGFAVLEQYF. With all but the CDR3 taken from the reference TRBV28 and TRBJ2-7 genes, the full variable domain is: DVKVTQSSRYLVKRTGEKVFLECVQDMDHENMFWYRQDPGLGLRLIYFSYDVKMKEKGDIPEGYSVSREKKERFSLILESASTNQTSMYLCASKGFAVLEQYFGPGTRLTVT.